One sample yielded the 10 T cell receptor beta chains listed below, sequenced in a study of technical replicates of blood from several donors. Assay used: immunoSEQ multiplex PCR; TCRdb lists only in-frame clones, some missing. The sample comprises roughly 56,000 clones, approximately 87% of which are singletons, and 5.2% rests with the top ten. Material: PBMCs. The receptors stem from a human donor in good health. Some clones in this sample may be carry-over from other donors' samples.

The chain recombines TRBV2 with TRBJ2-5, with 9 bases aligning to TRBD2. J lost 4 bases, V lost 8 bases, and 14 bases had no gene match. Germline loops: CDR1 SNHLY, CDR2 FYNNEI. This CDR3 contains 16 residues. The CDR3 sequence: CASGGGGGAPGETQYF. In nucleotides, the CDR3 is TGTGCCAGCGGAGGGGGCGGGGGGGCCCCCGGAGAGACCCAGTACTTC.

The chain uses TRBV2 and TRBJ2-1; TRBD2 agrees at 9 bases. Germline CDR1 is SNHLY and CDR2 is FYNNEI. The CDR3 is 15 amino acids. Losses at the gene ends were 10 bases for V and 9 bases for J; bases not matched to a gene: 16. The CDR3, as DNA: TGTGCCACCACCCCTTGGCGGGGGGGCGTCGGTGAGCAGTTCTTC. Its protein is CATTPWRGGVGEQFF.

This chain connects TRBV6-5 to TRBJ1-2; tentatively, D is TRBD1 (6 bases). The V gene lost 0 bases and the J gene lost 5 bases, with 13 bases spanning the gap. The CDR3 loop spans 15 amino acids. Germline CDR1 MNHEY, CDR2 SVGAGI. In nucleotides, the CDR3 is TGTGCCAGCAGTTACTCCACAGGGTCTTGGTATGGCTACACCTTC. Translating it yields CASSYSTGSWYGYTF.

This chain joins TRBV19 and TRBJ2-2, with TRBD2 matching 8 bases. The CDR3 is 14 residues long. From germline, CDR1 is LNHDA and CDR2 SQIVND (reference sequence). V lost 7 bases to trimming and J lost 5 bases; unmatched junction nucleotides: 6. The CDR3 protein is CASNPGLVTGELFF. Written as DNA, the CDR3 is TGTGCCAGTAATCCGGGACTAGTAACCGGGGAGCTGTTTTTT.

The CDR3 region is CASSGQGEGSPLHF. CDR3 DNA sequence: TGTGCCAGCAGCGGACAGGGGGAGGGTTCACCCCTCCACTTT. This chain uses TRBV7-9 with TRBJ1-6; 10 positions match TRBD1. Germline-derived CDR1 and CDR2 are SEHNR and FQNEAQ (reference sequence). The CDR3 totals 14 residues. The V segment lost 5 bases and the J segment 9 bases; nucleotides outside the gene matches: 4.

The V gene is TRBV7-8, the J gene TRBJ2-2; 8 bases map to TRBD1. Per germline, CDR1 SGHVS and CDR2 FQNEAQ. Trimming removed 6 bases from V and 3 bases from J; junction bases left unmatched: 9. The CDR3 loop spans 16 amino acids. The CDR3 sequence: CASRPGRGPYTGELFF. Written as DNA, the CDR3 is TGTGCCAGCAGACCTGGCAGGGGGCCGTACACCGGGGAGCTGTTTTTT.

This clone was recorded once. The rearrangement uses TRBV5-8 and TRBJ1-5, with D hard to call. CDR1 and CDR2 (germline): SGHTS, YDEGEE. This CDR3 contains 12 residues. Trimming pared 4 bases from V and 11 bases from J, leaving 13 bases between. The CDR3: CASSSFTGTQHF. CDR3 sequence (DNA): TGTGCCAGCAGCAGTTTTACGGGGACCCAGCATTTT. Using reference TRBV5-8 and TRBJ1-5 for the parts outside the CDR3, the full variable domain is EAGVTQSPTHLIKTRGQQATLRCSPISGHTSVYWYQQALGLGLQFLLWYDEGEERNRGNFPPRFSGRQFPNYSSELNVNALELEDSALYLCASSSFTGTQHFGDGTRLSIL.

The CDR3 DNA reads TGCGCCAGCAGCTTGCCGGCAGGGAACATGGATACGCAGTATTTT. Amino acids: CASSLPAGNMDTQYF. The chain recombines TRBV5-1 with TRBJ2-3; TRBD1 is a possible D gene (5 bases). Germline V gene data show CDR1 as SGHRS and CDR2 as YFSETQ. V was cut by 1 base and J by 6 bases, with 15 bases left in between. CDR3 length: 15 residues.

The table lists this clone with a few counts. V gene TRBV2 combines with J gene TRBJ1-2; D gene ambiguous. Deletions cut 8 bases from V and 0 bases from J, with 13 bases between. The CDR3 has 14 amino acids. CDR1 is SNHLY and CDR2 is FYNNEI in the germline V gene. The CDR3 spells CASLLGESNYGYTF. The CDR3 DNA reads as TGTGCCAGCCTACTGGGAGAATCTAACTATGGCTACACCTTC.

J is TRBJ2-4 and V is TRBV6-6, with 11 bases fitting TRBD2. Per the germline V gene, CDR1 is MNHNY and CDR2 is SVGAGI (reference sequence). CDR3 length equals 12 residues. The ends lost 4 bases at V and 14 bases at J; junction bases unmatched: 4. CDR3 DNA sequence: TGTGCCAGCAGTTCGACTAGCGGGGTAAAGTACTTC. Its protein is CASSSTSGVKYF.